This T cell receptor (beta chain) stems from a study of blood T cell repertoires in COVID-19 (dated by TCRdb to the early 2020s). About the investigation overall: Samples covering the acute and convalescent phases of COVID-19 were provided by collaborators in the United States, Italy and Spain. The prospective study material was composed of cDNA or gDNA derived from T cells, B-cell-depleted T cells, or PBMCs. Deeply sampled blood TCRbeta repertoires from subjects exposed to, actively infected with, or recovered from COVID-19 were included in the dataset. A freely available public database, intended as a resource for researchers studying the immune response to SARS-CoV-2, is where the repertoires were released. The samples were drawn from the first 160 participants of the ongoing ImmuneRACE study and from some 1,300 subjects provided by 6 global collaborators. Nearly every sample came with metadata listing a de-identified subject ID, COVID-19 status, age in years and sex. HLA class I and class II types, where available, came from metadata supplied by the sample provider rather than from assay-based typing. Summary of the overall study and its limitations: How much clinical and demographic metadata was included differed by source and by participant, and the metadata was provided uncurated.

Each collaborating institution followed its own protocols to collect whole blood in K2EDTA tubes. Collaborator samples were shipped for TCRbeta analysis as frozen whole blood, isolated PBMCs, or DNA extracted from either sample type. This clone appeared once. What antigen it recognizes has not been identified. No clone much larger than this one lies a single base away; base qualities are absent. TCRbeta CDR3 regions were amplified from genomic DNA using the immunoSEQ Assay, a bias-controlled multiplex PCR. The original methods were these. The number of nucleated cells in each sample was estimated from the amplification of reference gene primers within the assay. To quantify the absolute abundance of each unique TCRbeta CDR3 rearrangement, sequence reads were collapsed and filtered. For each sample, productive Simpson clonality was calculated as the square root of Simpson's diversity index over productive rearrangements. Drawn from immuneACCESS, this table holds only the in-frame rearrangements with V and J called that TCRdb kept. Clones are partly lost; checked studies trace under half to an unresolved V gene and leave the rest unexplained. Clone size and V and J calls were adopted from that table, with D and trimming inferred from the DNA. In all, the sample holds hundreds of thousands of clones, and 65% to 85% of those were seen once. Around 5.4% of the sample belongs to the ten largest clones.

Reading from cysteine to phenylalanine, the CDR3 counts 17 amino acids. Of all the DNA, just the CDR3 is kept, 51 bases in frame from base 1. Unmatched junction bases come to 9, with V trimmed by 4 bases and J by 0 bases. From a lookup of the germline V gene, CDR1 and CDR2 are SGDLS and YYNGEE. This clonotype was sampled from a man older than 75 with acute or convalescent COVID-19. Material: peripheral blood. The chain is assembled from TRBV9 and TRBJ2-2; the central 7 bases match TRBD1. The CDR3 has the sequence CASSPPRTGPNTGELFF. DNA sequence: TGTGCCAGCAGCCCCCCCCGGACAGGCCCGAACACCGGGGAGCTGTTTTTT.